This T cell receptor beta chain was observed in a study of T cell responses to AZD1222 COVID-19 vaccine (dated by TCRdb to the early 2020s). Looking at the study overall: AZD1222 recipients with second doses at about 4 weeks or about 12 weeks were pooled, because spike-specific TCR depth and breadth did not differ between schedules. TCR sequencing was performed for about 240 trial participants, of whom about 210 were given two doses of AZD1222 and some 26 were given two doses of MenACWY control vaccine. Trial participants were enrolled by age into subgroups of 18-55, 56-69 and 70-plus years, and around 140, 26 and 57 TCR-sequenced participants, respectively, were included in these subgroups. Study-wide findings and limitations: A significant rise in spike-specific TCR breadth and depth was observed after two AZD1222 doses relative to day 0 and relative to MenACWY recipients. Because no day 14 peak-response samples were available, repertoires were characterized only after the peak T cell response. Reportedly, close to half of the unique spike-specific TCRs recognized epitopes lying outside the regions that are mutated in the B.1.351 and B.1.1.7 variants. The vaccine-associated CD4 TCRs covered the entire spike protein, and the dominant responses fell in regions 160-218 and 743-854. In the small 56-69-year group, the increase in depth fell short of significance, most likely because of low power. Only five or six AZD1222 recipients were SARS-CoV-2 seropositive at baseline, limiting conclusions about previously exposed vaccinees. Most participants were white British and females outnumbered males, and the authors suggested that clonal diversity may have been underestimated.

Points on this clone: No antigen is known for it. No much larger clone exists at a distance of one base, and base qualities are not known.

Read against the paper, the sample's time point label means: baseline before first vaccination. Vaccinee samples came from UK trials COV001 and COV002, including a single-blind randomized controlled phase 2/3 trial of AZD1222 (ChAdOx1 nCoV-19) in healthy adults. For TCRbeta chain sequencing, PBMC samples were collected from trial participants at day 0 and at day 28 after the second dose. V is pared back by 1 base and J by 2 bases, with 8 bases lying between the germline termini. Per the germline V gene (reference sequence), MNHEY is the CDR1 and SMNVEV is the CDR2. The CDR3 starts with the cysteine, ends with the phenylalanine, and has 14 residues. Of the read, only the CDR3 DNA is kept; its 42 bases are in frame from base 1. The CDR3 regions of human TCRbeta chains were subjected to immunosequencing. In the original analysis: Repertoire TCRs were matched against a reference library of SARS-CoV-2-specific TCRs generated with the MIRA antigen-specificity platform. Breadth was defined as the fraction of unique TCRs that were SARS-CoV-2-associated, and depth was defined as the fraction of total T cells that were SARS-CoV-2-associated. Each spike-specific TCR was assigned to its reactive spike region and to a CD4 or CD8 class using the MIRA data. Log10-transformed breadth and depth values were compared by one-way ANOVA with Sidak's multiple comparisons tests. Here the immuneACCESS table is served through TCRdb, limited to in-frame sequences with V and J called. Missing clones are a known gap in these copies; in checked studies unresolved V genes cover under half, and the rest lacks a known reason. That table gives V, J and clone size, and the DNA gave D and trimming. Present in this sample are roughly 140,000 clones, 70% to 90% of which were seen just once. Together, the top ten hold approximately 3.7% of the sample.

The clonotype was recovered from an adult in good health. The chain is encoded by TRBV27 joined to TRBJ1-1; the best D guess is TRBD1, with 6 bases matching. The input for sequencing was peripheral blood, taken on day 0 of AZD1222 vaccination. CDR3 protein: CASSLLGANTEAFF. The nucleotide sequence is TGTGCCAGCAGTTTATTGGGGGCAAACACTGAAGCTTTCTTT.